What follows are 5 T cell receptor beta chains derived from one specimen sequenced in a study of cytomegalovirus exposure and HLA in healthy donors (dated by TCRdb to between 2016 and 2019). The library was produced with the immunoSEQ multiplex PCR assay. For the multiplex PCR, a mixture combining 60 forward primers for TCR Vbeta segments and 13 reverse primers for TCR Jbeta segments was used. TCRdb holds this immuneACCESS table with in-frame rearrangements only. Some clones are missing; in checked studies, unresolved V genes explain under half, and the rest has no known cause. Within this sample are about 160,000 clones, with approximately 70% of them counted one time only. Of the sample, around 6.9% falls within the top ten clones. Material for sequencing was PBMCs. Source of these receptors: a man aged 40-49 years in good health and CMV-seropositive.

A word on this clone: The junction shows a germline mismatch at one end, possibly a read error. In the same sample, other DNA sequences code for this CDR3. The chain recombines TRBV7-9 with TRBJ1-1; 7 bases are shared with TRBD1. The CDR3 length is 15 residues. CDR1 is SEHNR and CDR2 is FQNEAQ in the germline V gene (reference sequence). The CDR3 here is CASSLYGTANTEAFF. The CDR3 DNA reads as TGTGCCAGCAGCTTATATGGGACAGCGAACACTGAAGCCTTCTTT.

The chain is built from TRBV7-9 and TRBJ1-1, with no clear D. The V end was cut by 3 bases, the J end by 13 bases, with 15 bases between. The CDR3 covers 12 residues. Per the germline V gene, CDR1 is SEHNR and CDR2 is FQNEAQ (reference sequence). In nucleotides, the CDR3 is TGTGCCAGCAGCTTTAGCAGCCGCCCCTATTTCTTT. This gives the protein CASSFSSRPYFF. The variable domain in full, with the rest retrieved from reference TRBV7-9 and TRBJ1-1, is DTGVSQNPRHKITKRGQNVTFRCDPISEHNRLYWYRQTLGQGPEFLTYFQNEAQLEKSRLLSDRFSAERPKGSFSTLEIQRTEQGDSAMYLCASSFSSRPYFFGQGTRLTVV.

The chain joins TRBV6-6 to TRBJ2-1; possible D gene TRBD2, 7 bases. This CDR3 contains 15 residues. Trimming cost V 3 bases and J 8 bases, with 17 bases left between them. Germline CDR1 MNHNY, CDR2 SVGAGI (reference sequence). CDR3 loop: CASSYLWGGFDEQFF. In DNA, the CDR3 is TGTGCCAGCAGTTATCTCTGGGGGGGCTTCGATGAGCAGTTCTTC.

The chain links TRBV7-3 to TRBJ1-5, with 7 bases aligning to TRBD1. The V gene's germline CDR1 is SGHTA and CDR2 FQGTGA. The CDR3 is 15 amino acids. The CDR3 is CVCSRRQGSNQPQHF. CDR3 sequence (DNA): TGTGTCTGCTCCCGTCGACAGGGTAGCAATCAGCCCCAGCATTTT.

This clone was counted only a few times. The chain is built from TRBV19 and TRBJ1-1; tentative D call: TRBD1 (6 bases). Germline V gives CDR1 LNHDA, CDR2 SQIVND (reference sequence). The CDR3 runs 15 residues. Between the trimmed V and J ends, which lost 5 bases and 10 bases, there was a span of 23 bases. CDR3 nucleotides: TGTGCCAGTAGTTCCCTCACAGGGAACCTGCCGGGAGCTTTCTTT. The encoded protein is CASSSLTGNLPGAFF.